The 13 T cell receptor beta chains presented below share a single source sample, sequenced in a study. Using its own MiXCR run on the 5' RACE reads, TCRdb lists one record per CDR3 protein. In the table there are about 53,000 distinct CDR3 sequences, 24% of which are singletons. Sequencing was carried out using tumor-infiltrating naive CD4+ T cells sorted from the breast tumor. The subset was: naive CD4+ T cells, CD4+CD45RA+CD25-. The receptors were sampled from a female donor with breast cancer.

This chain joins TRBV20-1 and TRBJ1-2, with 9 bases lining up with TRBD1. The CDR3 consists of 14 residues. V shed 3 bases and J 8 bases; nucleotides not matched to a gene: 10. Germline V gene data show CDR1 as DFQATT and CDR2 as SNEGSKA (reference sequence). CDR3 loop: CSASPGQGSWGYTF. The CDR3 DNA reads as TGCAGTGCTAGTCCTGGACAGGGGAGCTGGGGCTACACCTTC.

This clonotype has just a few counts. The CDR3 DNA sequence: TGCGCCAGCAGCTTTTCCAGCACAGACAATGAGCAGTTCTTC. Protein sequence: CASSFSSTDNEQFF. The chain links TRBV5-1 to TRBJ2-1; D ambiguous. The CDR3 is made up of 14 amino acids. CDR1 is SGHRS and CDR2 is YFSETQ in the germline V gene. V shed 2 bases and J shed 5 bases, with 11 bases lying between them.

In the case of this clonotype: Its ends do not fully match the called genes, so a read error is possible. The V gene is TRBV11-2, the J gene TRBJ2-2, with 8 nucleotides matching TRBD1. Germline values: CDR1 SGHAT, CDR2 FQNNGV. This CDR3 region has 15 residues. The CDR3 protein is CASSPRTGFPGELSF. CDR3 nucleotide sequence: TGTGCCAGCAGCCCCCGGACAGGGTTTCCCGGGGAGCTGTCTTTT. Complete variable domain (other parts from reference TRBV11-2 and TRBJ2-2): EAGVAQSPRYKIIEKRQSVAFWCNPISGHATLYWYQQILGQGPKLLIQFQNNGVVDDSQLPKDRFSAERLKGVDSTLKIQPAKLEDSAVYLCASSPRTGFPGELSFGEGSRLTVL.

In this sample, this clonotype turned up a few times. V is TRBV5-1 and J is TRBJ2-1; 7 bases agree with TRBD1. The germline V gene has CDR1 SGHRS and CDR2 YFSETQ. The CDR3 is 11 residues long. Germline trimming cut 5 bases from V and 14 bases from J; bases unmatched to any gene: 7. DNA of the CDR3: TGCGCCAGCAGAGCAGGACAGGTGAAGTTCTTC. This gives the protein CASRAGQVKFF.

This clonotype was seen a handful of times. The V call is TRBV28, the J call TRBJ1-2, with 10 positions matching TRBD1. CDR1 and CDR2 from the germline V gene are MDHEN and SYDVKM. This CDR3 has 13 amino acids. The V gene end was trimmed by 5 bases and the J gene end by 8 bases; junction bases not matched to a gene: 5. In DNA, the CDR3 is TGTGCCAGCAGTCAGGGACAGGGGCACGGCTACACCTTC. This codes for CASSQGQGHGYTF.

The CDR3 bases are TGTGCCAGCAGCCAAGAGAGGGCAGCAGAGTCCGGGGAGCTGTTTTTT. Protein product: CASSQERAAESGELFF. The rearrangement uses TRBV4-2 and TRBJ2-2; tentative D call: TRBD2 (5 bases). Trimming cost V 0 bases and J 6 bases, with 14 bases left between them. This CDR3 region has 16 residues. The germline CDR1 and CDR2 sequences are LGHNA and YNFKEQ.

V usage is TRBV10-2 and J usage is TRBJ1-5; D not certain. The germline V and J ends were trimmed by 5 bases and 2 bases, with 7 bases remaining between them. The CDR3 runs 13 residues. CDR1 WSHSY and CDR2 SAAADI come from the germline V gene. The CDR3 sequence is CASSPTCNQPQHF. The DNA of the CDR3 is TGCGCCAGCAGTCCCACTTGCAATCAGCCCCAGCATTTT.

This clonotype was seen ten or more times. The CDR3 reads CSVSGTGLLAGSYEQYF. The CDR3 nucleotides read TGCAGCGTATCCGGGACAGGGCTTCTAGCGGGCTCCTACGAGCAGTACTTC. This sequence joins TRBV29-1 and TRBJ2-7, with a tentative D call TRBD1 (9 bases). The V gene lost 6 bases and the J gene lost 0 bases, with 24 bases spanning the gap. CDR3 length: 17 amino acids. Germline CDR1 SQVTM, CDR2 ANQGSEA.

For this clonotype: An end of the junction does not agree with germline; a read error may underlie this. CDR3: CASSFFDRSSNNEQFF. In DNA form, the CDR3 reads TGCGCCAGCAGCTTCTTTGACAGGTCCTCCAACAATGAGCAGTTCTTC. The chain carries TRBV5-1 and TRBJ2-1; D perhaps matches TRBD1 (6 bases). The V gene's germline CDR1 is SGHRS and CDR2 YFSETQ. This CDR3 is built from 16 residues.

The chain uses TRBV6-5 and TRBJ2-3, with 11 bases that match TRBD2. The CDR3 has 16 residues. Germline CDR1 and CDR2: MNHEY and SVGAGI. V shed 3 bases and J 4 bases; nucleotides not matched to a gene: 6. This chain's CDR3 is CASSYQTSGGADTQYF. The CDR3, as DNA: TGTGCCAGCAGTTATCAAACTAGCGGGGGCGCAGATACGCAGTATTTT.

This clonotype was seen more than once but under ten times. CDR3 bases: TGCGCCAGCAGCCAAGGGGGTCTGGGATCTCAGCGAAAACTGTTTTTT. Its translation: CASSQGGLGSQRKLFF. The rearrangement uses TRBV4-3 and TRBJ1-4; D remains unclear. This CDR3 is built from 16 residues. The V end was cut by 1 base, the J end by 10 bases, with 19 bases between. Germline V lookup: CDR1 LGHNA, CDR2 YSLEER.

This clonotype has more than one count but fewer than ten. This chain joins TRBV5-1 and TRBJ2-7, with a possible D match to TRBD1 (7 bases). Germline assignment: CDR1 SGHRS and CDR2 YFSETQ. V was trimmed by 4 bases and J by 3 bases, leaving 17 bases between them. The CDR3 totals 15 residues. CDR3 DNA sequence: TGCGCCAGCAGCAATCGGGGACAGACTAGCTACGAGCAGTACTTC. Its translation: CASSNRGQTSYEQYF. The variable domain in full, with the rest retrieved from reference TRBV5-1 and TRBJ2-7, is KAGVTQTPRYLIKTRGQQVTLSCSPISGHRSVSWYQQTPGQGLQFLFEYFSETQRNKGNFPGRFSGRQFSNSRSEMNVSTLELGDSALYLCASSNRGQTSYEQYFGPGTRLTVT.

In this sample, this clonotype turned up a few times. The chain joins TRBV18 to TRBJ2-2; D possibly corresponds to TRBD1 (5 bases). The CDR3 runs to 14 residues. The germline gives CDR1 KGHSH, CDR2 LQKENI. V gave up 6 bases and J gave up 6 bases, with 14 bases separating them. CDR3 in DNA: TGTGCCAGCTCTAGAATGACAGCCCCCGGGGAGCTGTTTTTT. Translation gives CASSRMTAPGELFF.